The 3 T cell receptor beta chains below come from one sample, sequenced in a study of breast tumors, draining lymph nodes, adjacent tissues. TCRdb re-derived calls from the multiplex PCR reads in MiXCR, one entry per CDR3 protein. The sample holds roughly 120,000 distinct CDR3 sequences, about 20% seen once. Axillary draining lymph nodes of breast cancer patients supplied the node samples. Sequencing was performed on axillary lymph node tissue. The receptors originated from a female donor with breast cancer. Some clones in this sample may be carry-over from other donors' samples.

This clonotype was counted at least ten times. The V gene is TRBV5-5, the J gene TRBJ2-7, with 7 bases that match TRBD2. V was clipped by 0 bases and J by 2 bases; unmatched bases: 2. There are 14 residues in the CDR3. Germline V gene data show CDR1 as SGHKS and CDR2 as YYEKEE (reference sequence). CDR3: CASSLGGGTYEQYF. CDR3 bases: TGTGCCAGCAGCTTGGGCGGGGGTACCTACGAGCAGTACTTC.

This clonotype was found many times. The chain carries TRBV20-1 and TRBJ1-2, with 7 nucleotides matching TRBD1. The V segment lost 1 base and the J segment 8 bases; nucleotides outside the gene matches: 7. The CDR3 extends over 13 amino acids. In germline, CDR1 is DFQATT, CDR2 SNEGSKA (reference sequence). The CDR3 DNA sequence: TGCAGTGCTAGAGTACAGGGGACGGGGGGCTACACCTTC. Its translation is CSARVQGTGGYTF.

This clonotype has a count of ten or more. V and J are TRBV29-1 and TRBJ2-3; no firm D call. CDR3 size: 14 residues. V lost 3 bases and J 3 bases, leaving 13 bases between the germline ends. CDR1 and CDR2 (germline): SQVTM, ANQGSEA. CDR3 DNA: TGCAGCGTTGACTCTGACGTTAAGACAGATACGCAGTATTTT. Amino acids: CSVDSDVKTDTQYF.